This T cell receptor (beta chain) was identified in a study of shared T cell receptors in the human thymus. Libraries were prepared by immunoSEQ multiplex PCR; TCRdb keeps only in-frame clonotypes and omits some of them. The sample consists of 450,000 to 650,000 clones, about 84% of them appearing once. The V gene lost 3 bases and the J gene lost 4 bases, with 6 bases spanning the gap. The CDR3 is 11 residues long. In germline, CDR1 is DFQATT, CDR2 SNEGSKA (reference sequence). A further study also used this sample, focusing on human thymus T cells. That report notes: Thymic resections from corrective heart surgery supplied the tissue.

This chain connects TRBV20-1 to TRBJ2-5; the D gene is possibly TRBD2 (5 bases). This TCR was sampled from a boy under two years old with a congenital heart defect. Sequences were obtained from thymocytes. CDR3 in amino acids: CSASEGETQYF. The CDR3 DNA reads TGCAGTGCTAGCGAGGGAGAGACCCAGTACTTC.